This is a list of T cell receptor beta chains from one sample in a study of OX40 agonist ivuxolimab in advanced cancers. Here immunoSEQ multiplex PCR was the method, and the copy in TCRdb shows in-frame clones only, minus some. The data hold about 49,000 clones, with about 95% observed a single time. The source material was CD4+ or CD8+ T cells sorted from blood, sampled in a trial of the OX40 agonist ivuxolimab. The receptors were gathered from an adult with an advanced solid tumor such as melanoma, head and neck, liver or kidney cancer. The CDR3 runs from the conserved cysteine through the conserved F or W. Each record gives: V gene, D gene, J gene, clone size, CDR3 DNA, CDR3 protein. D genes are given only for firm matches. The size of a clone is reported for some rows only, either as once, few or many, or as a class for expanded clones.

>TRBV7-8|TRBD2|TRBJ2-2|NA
TGTGCCAGCAGCCCAAGGACTAGCGGGAACACCGGGGAGCTGTTTTTT
CASSPRTSGNTGELFF
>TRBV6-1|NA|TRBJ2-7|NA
TGTGCCAGCAGTGAAGCCTCCGTGAGGCCCGCGGGTAGCTACGAGCAGTACTTC
CASSEASVRPAGSYEQYF
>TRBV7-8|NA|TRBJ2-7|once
TGTGCCAGCAGCTTAGGCTGGGCCTACGAGCAGTACTTC
CASSLGWAYEQYF
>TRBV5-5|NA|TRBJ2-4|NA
TGTGCCAGCAGCTTGACTCGGATATCGGACATTCAGTACTTC
CASSLTRISDIQYF
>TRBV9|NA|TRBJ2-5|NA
TGTGCCAGCAGCGTTGGTGGGGAGACCCAGTACTTC
CASSVGGETQYF
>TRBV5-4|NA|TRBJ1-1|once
TGTGCCAGCAGCTTATTCCGTAGGGGCCGGGGCACTGAAGCTTTCTTT
CASSLFRRGRGTEAFF
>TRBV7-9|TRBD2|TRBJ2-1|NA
TGTGCCAGCAGTTACTCGACTAGCGGGAGGGATGAGCAGTTCTTC
CASSYSTSGRDEQFF
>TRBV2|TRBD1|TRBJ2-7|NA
TGTGCCAGCAGAGTTACAGGGGTTTCCCCCTACGAGCAGTACTTC
CASRVTGVSPYEQYF
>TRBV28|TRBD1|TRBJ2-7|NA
TGTGCCAGCAGCGAAGGGACAGGGTGGTCCTACGAGCAGTACTTC
CASSEGTGWSYEQYF
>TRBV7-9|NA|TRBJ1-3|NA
TGTGCCAGCAGCTTACTCGGGCTTAAAGGAAACACCATATATTTT
CASSLLGLKGNTIYF
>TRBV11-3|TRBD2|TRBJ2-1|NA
TGTGCCAGCAGCTTCTCCCCCAGCGGGAAGAGCTCCTACAATGAGCAGTTCTTC
CASSFSPSGKSSYNEQFF
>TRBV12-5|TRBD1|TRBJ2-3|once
TGTGCTAGTGTCCCGGGACAGGGGGCTAATACGCAGTATTTT
CASVPGQGANTQYF
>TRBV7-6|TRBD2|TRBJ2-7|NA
TGTGCCAGCAGCTCCCTAGCGGGAGGGGGAACCGAGCAGTACTTC
CASSSLAGGGTEQYF
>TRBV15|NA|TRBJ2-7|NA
TGTGCCACCAGCAGAGATGCCCCGGTCTCCTACGAGCAGTACTTC
CATSRDAPVSYEQYF
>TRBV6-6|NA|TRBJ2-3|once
TGTGCCAGCAGTTATGGTAGCACAGATACGCAGTATTTT
CASSYGSTDTQYF
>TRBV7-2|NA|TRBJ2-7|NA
TGTGCCACCGGTACGGGCATTCCTCCGGACGAGCAGTACTTC
CATGTGIPPDEQYF
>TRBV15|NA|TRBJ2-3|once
TGTGCCACCAGCAACAACCACTACCCCGATACGCAGTATTTT
CATSNNHYPDTQYF
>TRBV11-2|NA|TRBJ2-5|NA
TGTGCCAGCAGCCTAGGGGAGACCCAGTACTTC
CASSLGETQYF
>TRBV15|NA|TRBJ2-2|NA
TGTGCCACCAGCAGAGATCAGGGGCCCTTCGGGGAGCTGTTTTTT
CATSRDQGPFGELFF
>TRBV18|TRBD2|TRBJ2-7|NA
TGTGCCAGCTCTCCCGGGACTAGCGTTTCCTACGAGCAGTACTTC
CASSPGTSVSYEQYF
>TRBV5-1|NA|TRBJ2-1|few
TGCGCCAGCAGCTCCGACTACAATGAGCAGTTCTTC
CASSSDYNEQFF
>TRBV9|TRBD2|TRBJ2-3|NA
TGTGCCAGCAGCGTAGGTGGGGGAGGGCCAACAGATACGCAGTATTTT
CASSVGGGGPTDTQYF
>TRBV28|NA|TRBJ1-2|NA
TGTGCCAGCAGCCTATTTTTAAGTTCCGGGTATGGCTACACCTTC
CASSLFLSSGYGYTF
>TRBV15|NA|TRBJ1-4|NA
TGTGCCACCAGCGACAGGACGGATTTTAATGAAAAACTGTTTTTT
CATSDRTDFNEKLFF
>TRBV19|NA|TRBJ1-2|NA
TGTGCCAGTAGTATATTCCGAGGCAACTATGGCTACACCTTC
CASSIFRGNYGYTF
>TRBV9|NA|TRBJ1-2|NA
TGTGCCAGCAAGGGGGTCGCGGACAGTAACTATGGCTACACCTTC
CASKGVADSNYGYTF
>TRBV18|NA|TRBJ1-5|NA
TGTGCCAGCTCACGAGGACAAGATAGCAATCAGCCCCAGCATTTT
CASSRGQDSNQPQHF
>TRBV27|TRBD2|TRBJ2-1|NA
TGTGCCAGCAGTTTAGGACTAGCGGGCAATGAGCAGTTCTTC
CASSLGLAGNEQFF
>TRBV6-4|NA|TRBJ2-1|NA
TGTGCCAGCAGTGATGGGTCAGTCTCCTACAATGAGCAGTTCTTC
CASSDGSVSYNEQFF
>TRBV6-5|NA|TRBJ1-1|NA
TGTGCCAGCAGTTACAACCGGGAGTCGGGGAACACTGAAGCTTTCTTT
CASSYNRESGNTEAFF
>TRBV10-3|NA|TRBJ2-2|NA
TGTGCCATCAACGCGGAGAACTACACCGGGGAGCTGTTTTTT
CAINAENYTGELFF
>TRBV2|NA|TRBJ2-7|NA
TGTGCCAGCATCCGAGCCCCGGTTTACGAGCAGTACTTC
CASIRAPVYEQYF
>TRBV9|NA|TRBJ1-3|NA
TGTGCCAGCAGCGTAGGTTCAGGGGCCATCTCTGGAAACACCATATATTTT
CASSVGSGAISGNTIYF
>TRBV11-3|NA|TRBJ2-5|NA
TGTGCCAGCAGGGAACCCGCGGAGACCCAGTACTTC
CASREPAETQYF
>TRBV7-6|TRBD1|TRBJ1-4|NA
TGTGCCAGCAGCTACAGGGGGCCAGCAACTAATGAAAAACTGTTTTTT
CASSYRGPATNEKLFF
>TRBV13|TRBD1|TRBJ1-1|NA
TGTGCCAGCAGCTCAGGACAGGGGGGGACGGACACTGAAGCTTTCTTT
CASSSGQGGTDTEAFF
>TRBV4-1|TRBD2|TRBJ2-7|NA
TGCGCCAGCAGCCTCCCGGGAGAGACTAGCGGGAGGGCCTCCTCCTACGAGCAGTACTTC
CASSLPGETSGRASSYEQYF
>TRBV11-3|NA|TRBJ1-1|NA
TGTGCCAGCAGCTTCGGGACTGAAGCTTTCTTT
CASSFGTEAFF
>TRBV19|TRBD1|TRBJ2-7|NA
TGTGCCAGTAGTATAGATCAGGGGGCGGGCTACGAGCAGTACTTC
CASSIDQGAGYEQYF
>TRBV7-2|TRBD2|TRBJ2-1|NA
TGTGCCAGCAGCTTAGCGCGGGGACTAGCGGGATCGGATGAGCAGTTCTTC
CASSLARGLAGSDEQFF
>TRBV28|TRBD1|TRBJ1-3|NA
TGTGCCAGCAGCCCCACAGGGGGCGACTCTGGAAACACCATATATTTT
CASSPTGGDSGNTIYF
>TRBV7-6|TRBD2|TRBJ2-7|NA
TGTGCCAGCAGCCCTACCCGGGGACTAGCGGCAGCCTCCTACGAGCAGTACTTC
CASSPTRGLAAASYEQYF
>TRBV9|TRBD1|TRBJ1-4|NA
TGTGCCAGCAGCATGACAGGGAGTAATGAAAAACTGTTTTTT
CASSMTGSNEKLFF
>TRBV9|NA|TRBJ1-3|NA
TGTGCCAGCAGCACAATTGGACACCCGTCGCCTGGAAACACCATATATTTT
CASSTIGHPSPGNTIYF
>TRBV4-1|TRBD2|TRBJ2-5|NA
TGCGCCAGCAGCCAAGACGGACTAGCGGGAGGGCCCGGATTAGAGACCCAGTACTTC
CASSQDGLAGGPGLETQYF
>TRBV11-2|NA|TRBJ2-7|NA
TGTGCCAGCAGCCAAACCCCGGCCGAGCAGTACTTC
CASSQTPAEQYF
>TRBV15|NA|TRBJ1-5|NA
TGTGCCACCAATGGCAGGTATGGAAATCAGCCCCAGCATTTT
CATNGRYGNQPQHF
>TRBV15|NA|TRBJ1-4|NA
TGTGCCACCAGCAGAGATTACCAAAAACTGTTTTTT
CATSRDYQKLFF
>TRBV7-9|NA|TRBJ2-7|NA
TGTGCCAGCAGCTTAGTTGTCGGGGGAGTCTACGAGCAGTACTTC
CASSLVVGGVYEQYF
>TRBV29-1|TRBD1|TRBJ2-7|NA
TGCAGCGTTGAAGGGGACAGGGTAGGTCCCGAGCAGTACTTC
CSVEGDRVGPEQYF
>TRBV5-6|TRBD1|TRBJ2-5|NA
TGTGCCAGCAGAACAGGGGCGAACCCACAAGAGACCCAGTACTTC
CASRTGANPQETQYF